This is a list of T cell receptor beta chains from one sample in a study of cytomegalovirus exposure and HLA in healthy donors. TCRdb's copy holds only in-frame clones and misses some; the assay was immunoSEQ multiplex PCR. The sample spans under 130,000 clones; the ten largest clones claim 0.55% to 0.65%. The sample was PBMCs. All receptors come from a man aged 50-60 years in good health and CMV-seronegative. The CDR3 runs from the conserved cysteine through the conserved F or W. A D gene is named only where the DNA matches it firmly.

J gene	V gene	D gene	CDR3 DNA	CDR3 protein
TRBJ1-1	TRBV27	.	TGTGCCAGCAGTTTATTGAGGGCCGACACTGAAGCTTTCTTT	CASSLLRADTEAFF
TRBJ2-1	TRBV5-1	TRBD2	TGCGCCAGCAGCTTCCAGCGGGGGTCCTACAATGAGCAGTTCTTC	CASSFQRGSYNEQFF
TRBJ1-1	TRBV29-1	.	TGCAGCGTTTCCGCGGGAGGGAACACTGAAGCTTTCTTT	CSVSAGGNTEAFF
TRBJ2-3	TRBV5-1	TRBD1	TGCGCCAGCAGCGGACAGGGAGGTACAGATACGCAGTATTTT	CASSGQGGTDTQYF
TRBJ2-7	TRBV18	TRBD1	TGTGCCAGCTCCCCGACAGGGTTCGAGCAGTACTTC	CASSPTGFEQYF
TRBJ2-7	TRBV10-3	.	TGTGCCATCCGGAGAGGCGCGGGGGAGCAGTACTTC	CAIRRGAGEQYF
TRBJ1-5	TRBV7-6	.	TGTGCCAGCTCGACCCACAGGACAGGCAATCAGCCCCAGCATTTT	CASSTHRTGNQPQHF
TRBJ2-4	TRBV19	TRBD1	TGTGCCAGTAGTCCCCAGGGGCGGCAGGGGGTGGACATTCAGTACTTC	CASSPQGRQGVDIQYF
TRBJ2-5	TRBV9	TRBD1	TGTGCCAGCAGCAGACGACAGGGACGAGAGACCCAGTACTTC	CASSRRQGRETQYF
TRBJ1-5	TRBV7-9	.	TGTGCCAGCAGCGTCACGGGCAATCAGCCCCAGCATTTT	CASSVTGNQPQHF
TRBJ2-3	TRBV4-2	TRBD1	TGTGCCAGCAGCCAAGGGCACTGGACAGGGGAGGCCGATACGCAGTATTTT	CASSQGHWTGEADTQYF
TRBJ1-1	TRBV6-6	TRBD1	TGTGCCAGCAGCATAAACGACAGGGTCAACACTGAAGCTTTCTTT	CASSINDRVNTEAFF
TRBJ1-5	TRBV19	.	TGTGCCAGTACCCCGGACGGGATTTATGGGCCCCAGCATTTT	CASTPDGIYGPQHF
TRBJ1-6	TRBV6-1	.	TGTGCCAGCAGTGAAATGGTCAGCGGCTATAATTCACCCCTCCACTTT	CASSEMVSGYNSPLHF
TRBJ1-1	TRBV5-1	.	TGCGCCAGCAGCTTGGATCCGTTGGCAGAAGCTTTCTTT	CASSLDPLAEAFF
TRBJ1-2	TRBV18	.	TGTGCCAGCTCACCACCCTCTCCAGGATACTATGGCTACACCTTC	CASSPPSPGYYGYTF
TRBJ2-3	TRBV7-9	TRBD2	TGTGCCAGCAGCCCCCGGGGGGGAGTTGATACGCAGTATTTT	CASSPRGGVDTQYF
TRBJ2-1	TRBV10-3	.	TGTGCCATCACACAGGGAGGGACAGGCGATGAGCAGTTCTTC	CAITQGGTGDEQFF
TRBJ2-3	TRBV18	TRBD2	TGTGCCAGCTCACCGGGGAGGGGAGATACGCAGTATTTT	CASSPGRGDTQYF
TRBJ2-1	TRBV6-5	.	TGTGCCAGCAGTTTTGCGGGGATCTACAATGAGCAGTTCTTC	CASSFAGIYNEQFF
TRBJ1-3	TRBV5-6	.	TGTGCCAGCAGCTGGAAGGGGTCTGGAAACACCATATATTTT	CASSWKGSGNTIYF
TRBJ1-4	TRBV5-6	TRBD1	TGTGCCAGCAGCTTGTTTCAGGGGGCAGGCACTAATGAAAAACTGTTTTTT	CASSLFQGAGTNEKLFF
TRBJ1-1	TRBV27	.	TGTGCCAGCAGTTCACTCCCGACAGGATACACTGAAGCTTTCTTT	CASSSLPTGYTEAFF
TRBJ2-2	TRBV9	TRBD1	TGTGCCAGCAGCTGGACAGGGAACACCGGGGAGCTGTTTTTT	CASSWTGNTGELFF
TRBJ1-2	TRBV5-1	.	TGCGCCAGCAGCTCGGGGGAGCCCACAGTTGTCTCTGCCTTC	CASSSGEPTVVSAF
TRBJ1-1	TRBV2	.	TGTGCCAGCACCAGGGGCCCGGGAGGGACTGAAGCTTTCTTT	CASTRGPGGTEAFF
TRBJ1-5	TRBV7-2	TRBD1	TGTGCCAGCAGCTTCGACAGGGGGCGCGATCAGCCCCAGCATTTT	CASSFDRGRDQPQHF
TRBJ1-1	TRBV7-8	.	TGTGCCAGCAGCTTAGGGAGTAATCCCACTGAAGCTTTCTTT	CASSLGSNPTEAFF
TRBJ2-2	TRBV19	TRBD2	TGTGCCAGTAGTTTTATAGCGGGAGGGCCCACCGGGGAGCTGTTTTTT	CASSFIAGGPTGELFF
TRBJ1-2	TRBV28	.	TGTGCCAGCAGGGACAGCTATAACTATGGCTACACCTTC	CASRDSYNYGYTF
TRBJ1-1	TRBV7-9	.	TGTGCCAGCAGCACGAGACAGAACACTGAAGCTTTCTTT	CASSTRQNTEAFF
TRBJ1-4	TRBV23-1	.	TGCGCCAGCAGTCAAAGGGGGAAGAGAAATGAAAAACTGTTTTTT	CASSQRGKRNEKLFF
TRBJ1-1	TRBV5-1	TRBD1	TGCGCCAGCAGCTTGGTAGGGGGCCTAGGCACTGAAGCTTTCTTT	CASSLVGGLGTEAFF
TRBJ2-1	TRBV5-1	TRBD1	TGCGCCAGCAGCTTCGGGACAGGGTCGTTCGATGAGCAGTTCTTC	CASSFGTGSFDEQFF
TRBJ2-5	TRBV9	.	TGTGCCAGCAGCCCGGGTATGGAGGGGGCGGGAGAGACCCAGTACTTC	CASSPGMEGAGETQYF
TRBJ2-7	TRBV19	TRBD1	TGTGCCAGTAGTCTCCGGGACAGGAGAGCCTACGAGCAGTACTTC	CASSLRDRRAYEQYF
TRBJ1-1	TRBV7-3	.	TGTGCCAGCAGCTATACAGGCGGGGGAACTGAAGCTTTCTTT	CASSYTGGGTEAFF
TRBJ2-6	TRBV2	.	TGTGCCAGCAGGGCCCGGGCTGGGGCCAACGTCCTGACTTTC	CASRARAGANVLTF
TRBJ1-1	TRBV5-6	TRBD1	TGTGCCAGCAGCGACAGTACAGGGGGTCACACTGAAGCTTTCTTT	CASSDSTGGHTEAFF
TRBJ2-7	TRBV4-1	TRBD2	TGCGCCAGCAGCCACGGCGGCGGGAGCTCCTACGAGCAGTACTTC	CASSHGGGSSYEQYF
TRBJ1-1	TRBV7-2	.	TGTGCCAGCAGCTTTGTAGGGACACCGGGAGGGAACACTGAAGCTTTCTTT	CASSFVGTPGGNTEAFF
TRBJ1-2	TRBV5-4	TRBD1	TGTGCCAGCAGCCCGGACAGGGGGTCGTACGGCTACACCTTC	CASSPDRGSYGYTF
TRBJ1-2	TRBV15	.	TGTGCCACCAGCAGAGATAGGACAGCAGGCTATGGCTACACCTTC	CATSRDRTAGYGYTF
TRBJ1-1	TRBV6-5	TRBD1	TGTGCCAGCAGCCCCCCGGGGACAGGGGAAGCTTTCTTT	CASSPPGTGEAFF
TRBJ2-1	TRBV25-1	TRBD2	TGTGCCAGCAGTGAGCCTGGGACTAGCAGCAATGAGCAGTTCTTC	CASSEPGTSSNEQFF
TRBJ1-1	TRBV29-1	.	TGCAGCGTTGATCAGGGAACGAACACTGAAGCTTTCTTT	CSVDQGTNTEAFF
TRBJ2-7	TRBV6-5	.	TGTGCCAGCAGCCCCCCGGGTCGAATCGAGCAGTACTTC	CASSPPGRIEQYF
TRBJ2-3	TRBV13	TRBD2	TGTGCCAGCAGCTTAGTTATTGGGACTAGCGGGGACACAGATACGCAGTATTTT	CASSLVIGTSGDTDTQYF
TRBJ1-2	TRBV19	TRBD1	TGTGCCATCTCCGGGACAGGAAACTATGGCTACACCTTC	CAISGTGNYGYTF
TRBJ1-5	TRBV7-9	.	TGTGCCAGCAGCTTAGGCGGGTACCAGCCCCAGCATTTT	CASSLGGYQPQHF
TRBJ2-7	TRBV11-3	.	TGTGCCAGCAGCTTGGGGGCTGCAACCTACGAGCAGTACTTC	CASSLGAATYEQYF
TRBJ1-3	TRBV6-4	TRBD1	TGTGCCAGCAGTGACACAGGGGGGGGTAGAAACACCATATATTTT	CASSDTGGGRNTIYF
TRBJ2-1	TRBV19	.	TGTGCCAGTAGTCTCCGTTACAATGAGCAGTTCTTC	CASSLRYNEQFF
TRBJ2-7	TRBV19	.	TGTGCCAGTAGCTCCCCTGACGAGCAGTACTTC	CASSSPDEQYF
TRBJ1-6	TRBV7-8	.	TGTGCCAGCAGCTTCGGACAGAGCTATAATTCACCCCTCCACTTT	CASSFGQSYNSPLHF